This T cell receptor (beta chain) was identified during a study of CD8 T cells in ankylosing spondylitis. A quantitative 5'-RACE method, one with molecular barcodes, was used to make TCR beta libraries. TCRdb fed the 5' RACE reads into MiXCR, producing one record per CDR3 protein. The sample contains some 840,000 distinct CDR3 sequences, 12% of which appear only once. The study, taken as a whole, reports: Enrichment of disease-linked clones was reportedly significant in matched ankylosing spondylitis synovial fluid. Disease-associated clonotypes exhibited CD8+ identity and were relatively infrequent in peripheral blood. Some of these motif variants have turned up before, in reports on reactive arthritis synovial fluid and blood. One TCR beta motif, made up of several highly homologous variants, appeared characteristic of ankylosing spondylitis blood.

With 6 bases removed from V and 0 bases from J, the gap between germline ends came to 11 bases. From germline, CDR1 is MNHEY and CDR2 SMNVEV (reference sequence). The CDR3 consists of 15 residues. In this sample, this clonotype turned up a few times. The target antigen is unknown. The chain is built from TRBV27 and TRBJ1-4, with D hard to call. The sequencing sample was made of blood, either unsorted or a sorted T cell fraction (not recorded which). The TCR was taken from a male donor with ankylosing spondylitis. CDR3 sequence (DNA): TGTGCCAGCAGAGGTCAGTCTGCAACTAATGAAAAACTGTTTTTT. This sequence encodes CASRGQSATNEKLFF.